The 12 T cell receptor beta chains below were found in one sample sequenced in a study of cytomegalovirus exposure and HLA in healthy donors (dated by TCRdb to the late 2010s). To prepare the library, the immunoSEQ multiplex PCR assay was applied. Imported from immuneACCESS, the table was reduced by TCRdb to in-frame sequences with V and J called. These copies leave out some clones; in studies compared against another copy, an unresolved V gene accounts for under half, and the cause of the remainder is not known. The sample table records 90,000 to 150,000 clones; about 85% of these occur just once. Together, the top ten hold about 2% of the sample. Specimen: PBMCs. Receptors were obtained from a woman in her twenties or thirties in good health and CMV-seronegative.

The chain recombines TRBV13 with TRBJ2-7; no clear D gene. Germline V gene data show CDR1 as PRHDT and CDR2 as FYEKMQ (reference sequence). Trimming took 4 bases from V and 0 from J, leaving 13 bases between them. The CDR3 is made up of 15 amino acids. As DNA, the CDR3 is TGTGCCAGCAGCTGCCCCCCGGTCTCCTCCTACGAGCAGTACTTC. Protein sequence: CASSCPPVSSYEQYF. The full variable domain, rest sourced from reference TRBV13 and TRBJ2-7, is AAGVIQSPRHLIKEKRETATLKCYPIPRHDTVYWYQQGPGQDPQFLISFYEKMQSDKGSIPDRFSAQQFSDYHSELNMSSLELGDSALYFCASSCPPVSSYEQYFGPGTRLTVT.

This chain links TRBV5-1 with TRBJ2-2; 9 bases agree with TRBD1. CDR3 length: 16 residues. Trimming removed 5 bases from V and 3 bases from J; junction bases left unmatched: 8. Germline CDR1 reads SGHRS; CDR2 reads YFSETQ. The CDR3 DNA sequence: TGCGCCAGCAGGGCTCCGGGACAGGGTTACACCGGGGAGCTGTTTTTT. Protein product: CASRAPGQGYTGELFF.

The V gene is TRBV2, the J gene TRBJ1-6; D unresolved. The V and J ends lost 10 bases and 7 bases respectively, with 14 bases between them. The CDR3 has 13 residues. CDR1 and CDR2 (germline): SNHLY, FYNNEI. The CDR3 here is CATSEEFNSPLHF. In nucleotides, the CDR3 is TGTGCCACCTCGGAGGAGTTCAATTCACCCCTCCACTTT.

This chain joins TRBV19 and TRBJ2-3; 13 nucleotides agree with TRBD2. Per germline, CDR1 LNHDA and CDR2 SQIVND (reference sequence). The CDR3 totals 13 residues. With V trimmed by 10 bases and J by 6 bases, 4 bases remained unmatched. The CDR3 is CAIGTSGEDTQYF. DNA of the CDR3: TGTGCCATCGGGACTAGCGGGGAGGATACGCAGTATTTT.

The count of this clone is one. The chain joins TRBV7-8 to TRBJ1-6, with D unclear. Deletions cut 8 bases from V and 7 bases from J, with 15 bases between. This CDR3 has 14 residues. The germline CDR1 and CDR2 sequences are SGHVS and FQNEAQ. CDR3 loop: CASGPDTTNSPLHF. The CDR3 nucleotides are TGTGCCAGCGGCCCCGACACCACCAATTCACCCCTCCACTTT.

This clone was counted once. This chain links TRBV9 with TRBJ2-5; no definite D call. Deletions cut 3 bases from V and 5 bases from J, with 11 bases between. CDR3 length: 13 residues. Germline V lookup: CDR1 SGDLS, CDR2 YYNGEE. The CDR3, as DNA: TGTGCCAGCAGCGGCCGACCGCGGGAGACCCAGTACTTC. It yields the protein CASSGRPRETQYF. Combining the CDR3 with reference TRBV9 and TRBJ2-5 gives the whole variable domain DSGVTQTPKHLITATGQRVTLRCSPRSGDLSVYWYQQSLDQGLQFLIQYYNGEERAKGNILERFSAQQFPDLHSELNLSSLELGDSALYFCASSGRPRETQYFGPGTRLLVL.

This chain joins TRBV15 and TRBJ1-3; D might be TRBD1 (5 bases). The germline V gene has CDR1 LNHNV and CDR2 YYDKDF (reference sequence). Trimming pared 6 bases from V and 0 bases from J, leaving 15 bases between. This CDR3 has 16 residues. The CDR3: CATRAVGGISGNTIYF. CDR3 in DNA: TGTGCCACCAGGGCCGTTGGGGGGATCTCTGGAAACACCATATATTTT.

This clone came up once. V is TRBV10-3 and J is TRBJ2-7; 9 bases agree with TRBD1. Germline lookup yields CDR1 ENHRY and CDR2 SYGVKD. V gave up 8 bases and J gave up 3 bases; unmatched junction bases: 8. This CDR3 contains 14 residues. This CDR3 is CAIGGQGGGYEQYF. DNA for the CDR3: TGTGCCATCGGGGGACAGGGAGGAGGCTACGAGCAGTACTTC.

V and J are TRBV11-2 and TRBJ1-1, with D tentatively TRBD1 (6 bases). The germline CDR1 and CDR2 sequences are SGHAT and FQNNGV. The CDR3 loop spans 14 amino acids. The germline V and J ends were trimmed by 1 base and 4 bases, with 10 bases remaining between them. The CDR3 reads CASSLVGAVTEAFF. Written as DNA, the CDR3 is TGTGCCAGCAGCTTAGTGGGGGCAGTCACTGAAGCTTTCTTT.

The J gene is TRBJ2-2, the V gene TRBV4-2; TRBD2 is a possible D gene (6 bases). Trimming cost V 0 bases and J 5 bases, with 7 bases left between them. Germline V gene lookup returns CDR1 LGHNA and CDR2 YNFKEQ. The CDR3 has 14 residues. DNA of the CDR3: TGTGCCAGCAGCCAAGAGGGAGGTACCGGGGAGCTGTTTTTT. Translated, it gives CASSQEGGTGELFF.

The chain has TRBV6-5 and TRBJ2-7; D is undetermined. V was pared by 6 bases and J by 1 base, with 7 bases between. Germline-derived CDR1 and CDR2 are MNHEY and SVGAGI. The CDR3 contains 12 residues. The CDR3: CASSGGSYEQYF. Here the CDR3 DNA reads TGTGCCAGCAGCGGCGGATCCTACGAGCAGTACTTC.

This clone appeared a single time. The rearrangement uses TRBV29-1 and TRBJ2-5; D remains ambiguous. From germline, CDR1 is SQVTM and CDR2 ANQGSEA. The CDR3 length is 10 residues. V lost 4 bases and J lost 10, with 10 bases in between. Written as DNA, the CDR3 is TGCAGCGTTGTTTCGGGTATCCAGTACTTC. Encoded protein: CSVVSGIQYF.